These T cell receptor beta chains were read from a single sample in a study of shared clonotypes between healthy human individuals. Method: immunoSEQ multiplex PCR; TCRdb's copy keeps in-frame clones and lacks some. Of some 2.4 million clones listed, under 95% are singletons. The source material was naive CD4+ T cells from PBMCs. The source of these receptors is a man aged 18 to 29 in good health. Some clones in this sample may be carry-over from other donors' samples. Both conserved end residues are part of each CDR3. A D gene is named only where the DNA matches it firmly.

J: TRBJ1-2
D: NA
V: TRBV7-9
CDR3: CASSRGDYGYTF
DNA: TGTGCCAGCAGTCGTGGGGACTATGGCTACACCTTC

J: TRBJ2-7
D: TRBD1
V: TRBV5-1
CDR3: CASSGDRAGYEQYF
DNA: TGCGCCAGCAGCGGGGACAGGGCGGGCTACGAGCAGTACTTC

J: TRBJ2-3
D: NA
V: TRBV5-1
CDR3: CASSLGGQRSDTQYF
DNA: TGCGCCAGCAGCTTGGGGGGACAACGATCTGATACGCAGTATTTT

J: TRBJ2-7
D: NA
V: TRBV9
CDR3: CASSVAGDLEPYWEQYF
DNA: TGTGCCAGCAGCGTAGCAGGGGACTTAGAACCCTACTGGGAGCAGTACTTC

J: TRBJ1-2
D: NA
V: TRBV19
CDR3: CATNKQGYYGYTF
DNA: TGTGCCACTAATAAACAGGGCTACTATGGCTACACCTTC

J: TRBJ2-1
D: NA
V: TRBV9
CDR3: CASSPRRGFAYNEQFF
DNA: TGTGCCAGCAGCCCACGACGCGGGTTCGCCTACAATGAGCAGTTCTTC

J: TRBJ2-7
D: TRBD1
V: TRBV4-1
CDR3: CASSQVKQGSHHEQYF
DNA: TGCGCCAGCAGCCAAGTCAAACAGGGGTCCCACCACGAGCAGTACTTC

J: TRBJ1-2
D: TRBD1
V: TRBV28
CDR3: CAITGTGGAGNGYTF
DNA: TGTGCCATCACCGGGACAGGGGGCGCGGGGAATGGCTACACCTTC

J: TRBJ2-2
D: NA
V: TRBV7-3
CDR3: CASSPVGAGELFF
DNA: TGTGCCAGCAGCCCTGTGGGGGCCGGGGAGCTGTTTTTT

J: TRBJ1-2
D: TRBD1
V: TRBV10-3
CDR3: CAIRLSGQGNGYTF
DNA: TGTGCCATCAGGCTGTCGGGACAGGGAAACGGCTACACCTTC

J: TRBJ2-7
D: TRBD2
V: TRBV5-6
CDR3: CASSARGSTGEQYF
DNA: TGTGCCAGCAGCGCCCGCGGGAGCACGGGCGAGCAGTACTTC

J: TRBJ2-7
D: TRBD1
V: TRBV5-1
CDR3: CASSLAGAGGRLTYEQYF
DNA: TGCGCCAGCAGCTTGGCCGGAGCAGGGGGCCGTTTAACCTACGAGCAGTACTTC

J: TRBJ2-7
D: NA
V: TRBV19
CDR3: CASSAIGTVTYEQYF
DNA: TGTGCCAGTAGTGCTATCGGGACGGTAACCTACGAGCAGTACTTC

J: TRBJ2-5
D: NA
V: TRBV9
CDR3: CASSVDPTGTQYF
DNA: TGTGCCAGCAGCGTCGACCCCACAGGCACCCAGTACTTC